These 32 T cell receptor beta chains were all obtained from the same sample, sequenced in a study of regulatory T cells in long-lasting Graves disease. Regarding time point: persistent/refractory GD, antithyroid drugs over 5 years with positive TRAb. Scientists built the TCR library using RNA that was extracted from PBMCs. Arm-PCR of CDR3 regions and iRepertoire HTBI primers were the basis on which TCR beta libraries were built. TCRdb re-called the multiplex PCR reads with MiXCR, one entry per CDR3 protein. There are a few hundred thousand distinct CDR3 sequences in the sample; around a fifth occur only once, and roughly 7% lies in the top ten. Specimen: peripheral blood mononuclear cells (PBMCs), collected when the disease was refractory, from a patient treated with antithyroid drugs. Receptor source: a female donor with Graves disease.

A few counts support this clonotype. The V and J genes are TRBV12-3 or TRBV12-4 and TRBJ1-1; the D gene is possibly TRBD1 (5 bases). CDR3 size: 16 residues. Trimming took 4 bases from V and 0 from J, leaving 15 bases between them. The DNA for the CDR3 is TGTGCCAGCAGTTCTCCCGGGAGGGGCGTGAACACTGAAGCTTTCTTT. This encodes CASSSPGRGVNTEAFF.

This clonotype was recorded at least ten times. The CDR3 sequence is CASSLYGANTEAFF. Here the CDR3 DNA reads TGTGCCAGCAGTTTATATGGGGCGAACACTGAAGCTTTCTTT. This rearrangement joins TRBV12-3 or TRBV12-4 to TRBJ1-1; tentative D call: TRBD1 (5 bases). CDR3 length: 14 residues. Trimming left V 2 bases short and J 1 base short, with 8 bases between.

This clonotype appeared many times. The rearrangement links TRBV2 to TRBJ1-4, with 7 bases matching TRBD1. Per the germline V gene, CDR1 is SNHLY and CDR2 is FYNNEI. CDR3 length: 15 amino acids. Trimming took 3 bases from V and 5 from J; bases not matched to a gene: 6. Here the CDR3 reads CASSDGRGRNEKLFF. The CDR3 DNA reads TGTGCCAGCAGTGATGGGAGGGGGCGAAATGAAAAACTGTTTTTT.

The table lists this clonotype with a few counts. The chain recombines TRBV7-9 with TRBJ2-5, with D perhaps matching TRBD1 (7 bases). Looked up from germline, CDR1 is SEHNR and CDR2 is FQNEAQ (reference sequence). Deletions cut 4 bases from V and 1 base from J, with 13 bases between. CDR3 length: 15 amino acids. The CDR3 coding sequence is TGTGCCAGCAGCTCCCAGGGGGGCAGCCAAGAGACCCAGTACTTC. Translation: CASSSQGGSQETQYF.

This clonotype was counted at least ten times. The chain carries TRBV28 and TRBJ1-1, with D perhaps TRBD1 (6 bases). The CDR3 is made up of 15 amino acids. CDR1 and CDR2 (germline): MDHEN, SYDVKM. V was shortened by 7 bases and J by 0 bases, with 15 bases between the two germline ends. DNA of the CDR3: TGTGCCAGCATGACGTCACAGGGTTTGAACACTGAAGCTTTCTTT. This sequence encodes CASMTSQGLNTEAFF.

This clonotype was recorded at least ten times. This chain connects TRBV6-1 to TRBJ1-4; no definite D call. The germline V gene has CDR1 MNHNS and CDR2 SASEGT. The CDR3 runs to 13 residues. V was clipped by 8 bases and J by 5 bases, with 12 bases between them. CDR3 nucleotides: TGTGCCAGCCTGCGTACATGGAATGAAAAACTGTTTTTT. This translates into CASLRTWNEKLFF.

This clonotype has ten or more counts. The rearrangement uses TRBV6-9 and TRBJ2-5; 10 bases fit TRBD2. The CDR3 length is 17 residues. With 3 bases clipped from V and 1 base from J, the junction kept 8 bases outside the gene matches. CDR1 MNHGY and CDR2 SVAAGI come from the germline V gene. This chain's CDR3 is CASSYSPSGSAQETQYF. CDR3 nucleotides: TGTGCCAGCAGTTACTCCCCTAGCGGGAGTGCCCAAGAGACCCAGTACTTC.

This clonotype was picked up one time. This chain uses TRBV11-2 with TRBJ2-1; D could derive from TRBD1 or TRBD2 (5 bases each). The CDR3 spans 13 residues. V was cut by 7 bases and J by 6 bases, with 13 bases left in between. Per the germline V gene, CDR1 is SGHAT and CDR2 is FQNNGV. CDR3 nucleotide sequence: TGTGCCAGCACCAAAGGGGACCCCAATGAGCAGTTCTTC. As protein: CASTKGDPNEQFF.

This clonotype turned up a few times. The CDR3 DNA reads as TGTGCCAGTAGTACGACAGGGGGCTTTACCGGGGAGCTGTTTTTT. Protein sequence: CASSTTGGFTGELFF. The chain uses TRBV19 and TRBJ2-2, with 10 bases fitting TRBD1. V lost 4 bases, J lost 5 bases, and 4 bases stayed unmatched. CDR3 length: 15 amino acids. The germline V gene encodes CDR1 LNHDA and CDR2 SQIVND (reference sequence).

The DNA for the CDR3 is TGTGCCACCAGTGATGTCGGGACAGGGGTACAGAATGAGCAGTTCTTC. Translated: CATSDVGTGVQNEQFF. The rearrangement uses TRBV24-1 and TRBJ2-1; TRBD1 matches at 10 bases. V lost 3 bases and J lost 7; bases outside the gene matches: 8. Germline V gives CDR1 KGHDR, CDR2 SFDVKD. The CDR3 consists of 16 residues.

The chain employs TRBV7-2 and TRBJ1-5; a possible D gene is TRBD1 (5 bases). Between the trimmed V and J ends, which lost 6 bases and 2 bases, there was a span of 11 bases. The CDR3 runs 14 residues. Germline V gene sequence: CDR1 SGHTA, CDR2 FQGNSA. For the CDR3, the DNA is TGTGCCAGCAGGCAGGGAGAGGGCAATCAGCCCCAGCATTTT. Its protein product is CASRQGEGNQPQHF.

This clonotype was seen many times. The CDR3 DNA sequence: TGTGCCAGCAGTTTAGGGACACATAACTATGGCTACACCTTC. Its translation is CASSLGTHNYGYTF. This chain connects TRBV12-3 or TRBV12-4 to TRBJ1-2, with D perhaps TRBD1 (5 bases). V lost 1 base and J lost 1, with 7 bases in between. This CDR3 has 14 residues.

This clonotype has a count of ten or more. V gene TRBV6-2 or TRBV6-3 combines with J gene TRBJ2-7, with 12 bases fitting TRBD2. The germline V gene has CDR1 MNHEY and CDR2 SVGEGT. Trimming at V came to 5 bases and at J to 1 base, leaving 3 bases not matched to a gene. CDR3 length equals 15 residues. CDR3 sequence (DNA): TGTGCCAGCAGTCAAGGACTAGCGGGATCCTACGAGCAGTACTTC. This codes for CASSQGLAGSYEQYF.

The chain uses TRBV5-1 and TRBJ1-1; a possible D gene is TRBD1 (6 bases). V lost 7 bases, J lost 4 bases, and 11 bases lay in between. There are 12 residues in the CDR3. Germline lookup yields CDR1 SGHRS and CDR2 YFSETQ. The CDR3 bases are TGCGCCAGCGGACAGTCGAGCACTGAAGCTTTCTTT. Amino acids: CASGQSSTEAFF.

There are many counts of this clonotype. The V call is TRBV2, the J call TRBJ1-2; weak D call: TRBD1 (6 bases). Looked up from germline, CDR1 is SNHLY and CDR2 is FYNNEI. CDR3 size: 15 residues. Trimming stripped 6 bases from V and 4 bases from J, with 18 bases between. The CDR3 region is CASRGARGIRYGYTF. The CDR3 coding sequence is TGTGCCAGCAGAGGAGCCAGGGGAATTCGCTATGGCTACACCTTC.

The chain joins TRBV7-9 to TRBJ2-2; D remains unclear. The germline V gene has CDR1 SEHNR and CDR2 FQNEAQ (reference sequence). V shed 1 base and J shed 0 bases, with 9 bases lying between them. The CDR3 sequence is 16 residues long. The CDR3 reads CASSLGAAANTGELFF. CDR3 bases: TGTGCCAGCAGCTTAGGCGCAGCCGCGAACACCGGGGAGCTGTTTTTT.

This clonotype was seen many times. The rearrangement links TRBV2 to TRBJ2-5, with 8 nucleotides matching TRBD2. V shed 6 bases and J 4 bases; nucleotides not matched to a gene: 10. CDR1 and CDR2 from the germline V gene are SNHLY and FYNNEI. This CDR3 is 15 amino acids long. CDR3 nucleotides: TGTGCCAGCAGGGGAGGTAGCGGGATTTCAGAGACCCAGTACTTC. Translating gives CASRGGSGISETQYF.

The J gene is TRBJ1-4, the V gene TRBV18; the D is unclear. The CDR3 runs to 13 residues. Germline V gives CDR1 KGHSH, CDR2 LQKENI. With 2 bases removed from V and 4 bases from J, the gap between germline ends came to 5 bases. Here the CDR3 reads CASSPGDNEKLFF. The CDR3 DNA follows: TGTGCCAGCTCACCAGGGGATAATGAAAAACTGTTTTTT.

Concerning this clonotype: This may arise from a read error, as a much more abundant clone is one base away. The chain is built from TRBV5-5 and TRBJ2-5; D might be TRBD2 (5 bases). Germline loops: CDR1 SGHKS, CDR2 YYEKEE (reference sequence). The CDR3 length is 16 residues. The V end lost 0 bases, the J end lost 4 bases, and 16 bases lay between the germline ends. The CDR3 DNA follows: TGTGCCAGCAGCTTGGGGGTGGCGGGCGACGGAGAGACCCAGTACTTC. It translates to CASSLGVAGDGETQYF.

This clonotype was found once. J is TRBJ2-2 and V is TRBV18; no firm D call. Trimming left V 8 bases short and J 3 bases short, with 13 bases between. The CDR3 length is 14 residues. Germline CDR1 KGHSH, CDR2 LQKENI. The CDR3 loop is CASALRPDTGELFF. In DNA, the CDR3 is TGTGCCAGCGCCCTACGCCCCGACACCGGGGAGCTGTTTTTT.

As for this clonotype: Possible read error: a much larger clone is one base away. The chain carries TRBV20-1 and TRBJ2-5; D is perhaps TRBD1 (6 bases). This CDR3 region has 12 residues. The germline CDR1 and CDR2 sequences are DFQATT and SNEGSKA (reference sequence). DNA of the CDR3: TGCAGTGCTCAGGGGAACTGGGAGACCCAGCACTTC. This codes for CSAQGNWETQHF.

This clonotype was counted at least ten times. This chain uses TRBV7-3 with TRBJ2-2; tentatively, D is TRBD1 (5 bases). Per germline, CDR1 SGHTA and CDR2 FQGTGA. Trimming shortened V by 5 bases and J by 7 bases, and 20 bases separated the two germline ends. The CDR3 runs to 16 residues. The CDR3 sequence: CASSPTGPGTGGELFF. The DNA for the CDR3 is TGTGCCAGCAGCCCAACAGGACCAGGAACAGGCGGGGAGCTGTTTTTT.

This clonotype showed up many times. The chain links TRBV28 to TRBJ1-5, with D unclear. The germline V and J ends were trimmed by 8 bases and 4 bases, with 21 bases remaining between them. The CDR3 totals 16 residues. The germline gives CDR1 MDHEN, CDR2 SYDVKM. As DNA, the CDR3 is TGTGCCAGCGGCCTTTCAGGCGGGGATGGGAATCAGCCCCAGCATTTT. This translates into CASGLSGGDGNQPQHF. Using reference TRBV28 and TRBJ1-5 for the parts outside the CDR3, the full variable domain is DVKVTQSSRYLVKRTGEKVFLECVQDMDHENMFWYRQDPGLGLRLIYFSYDVKMKEKGDIPEGYSVSREKKERFSLILESASTNQTSMYLCASGLSGGDGNQPQHFGDGTRLSIL.

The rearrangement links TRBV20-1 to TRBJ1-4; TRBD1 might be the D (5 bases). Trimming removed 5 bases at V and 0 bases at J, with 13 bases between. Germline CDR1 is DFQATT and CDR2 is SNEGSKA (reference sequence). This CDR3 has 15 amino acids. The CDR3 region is CSAPGLETTNEKLFF. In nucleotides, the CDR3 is TGCAGTGCTCCGGGACTCGAAACAACTAATGAAAAACTGTTTTTT.

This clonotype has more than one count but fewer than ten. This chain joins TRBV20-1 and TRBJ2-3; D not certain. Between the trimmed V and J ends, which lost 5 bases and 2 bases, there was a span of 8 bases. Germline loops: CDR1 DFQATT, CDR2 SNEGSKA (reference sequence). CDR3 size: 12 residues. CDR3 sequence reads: CSASTVTDTQYF. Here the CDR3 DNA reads TGCAGTGCTTCGACCGTCACAGATACGCAGTATTTT.

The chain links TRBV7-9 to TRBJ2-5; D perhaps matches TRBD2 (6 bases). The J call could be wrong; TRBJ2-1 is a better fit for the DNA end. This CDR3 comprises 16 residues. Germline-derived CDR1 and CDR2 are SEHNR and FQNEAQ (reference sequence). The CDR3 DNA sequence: TGTGCCAGCAGCTGGCTTGGTTGGCGGGGACACAATGAGCAGTTCTTC. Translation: CASSWLGWRGHNEQFF.

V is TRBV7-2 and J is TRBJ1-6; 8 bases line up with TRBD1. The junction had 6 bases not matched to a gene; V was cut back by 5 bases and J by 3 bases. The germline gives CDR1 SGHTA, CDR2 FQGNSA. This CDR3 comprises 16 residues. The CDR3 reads CASSQDRVGYNSPLHF. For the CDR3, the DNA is TGTGCCAGCAGCCAGGACAGGGTCGGCTATAATTCACCCCTCCACTTT.

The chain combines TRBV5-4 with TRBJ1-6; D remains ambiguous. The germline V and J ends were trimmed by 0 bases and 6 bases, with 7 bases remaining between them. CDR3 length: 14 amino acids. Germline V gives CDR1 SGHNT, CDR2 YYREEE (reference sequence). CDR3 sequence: CASSLDGANSPLHF. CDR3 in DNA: TGTGCCAGCAGCTTGGACGGCGCTAATTCACCCCTCCACTTT.

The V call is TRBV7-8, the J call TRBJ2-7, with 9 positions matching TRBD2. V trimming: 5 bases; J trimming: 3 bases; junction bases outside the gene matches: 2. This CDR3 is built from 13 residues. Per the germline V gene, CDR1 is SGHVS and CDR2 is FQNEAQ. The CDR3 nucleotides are TGTGCCAGCAGCCCGACTAGCGGCTACGAGCAGTACTTC. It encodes CASSPTSGYEQYF.

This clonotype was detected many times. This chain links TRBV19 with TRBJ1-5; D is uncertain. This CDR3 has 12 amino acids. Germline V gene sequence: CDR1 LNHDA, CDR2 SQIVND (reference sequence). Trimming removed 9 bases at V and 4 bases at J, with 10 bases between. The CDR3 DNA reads TGTGCCAGCAGCATATCGAATCAGCCCCAGCATTTT. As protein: CASSISNQPQHF.

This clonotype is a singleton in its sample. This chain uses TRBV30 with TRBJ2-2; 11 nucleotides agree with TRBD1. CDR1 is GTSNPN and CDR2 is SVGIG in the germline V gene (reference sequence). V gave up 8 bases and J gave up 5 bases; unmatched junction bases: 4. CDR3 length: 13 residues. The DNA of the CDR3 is TGTGCCCGGGGGACAGGGGGAACCGGGGAGCTGTTTTTT. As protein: CARGTGGTGELFF. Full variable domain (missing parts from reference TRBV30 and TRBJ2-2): SQTIHQWPATLVQPVGSPLSLECTVEGTSNPNLYWYRQAAGRGLQLLFYSVGIGQISSEVPQNLSASRPQDRQFILSSKKLLLSDSGFYLCARGTGGTGELFFGEGSRLTVL.

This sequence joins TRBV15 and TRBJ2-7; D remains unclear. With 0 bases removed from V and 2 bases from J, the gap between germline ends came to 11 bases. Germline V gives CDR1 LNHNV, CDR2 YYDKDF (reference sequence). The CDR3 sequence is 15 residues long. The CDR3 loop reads CATSRDPSPTYEQYF. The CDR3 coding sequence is TGTGCCACCAGCAGAGATCCCAGCCCTACCTACGAGCAGTACTTC. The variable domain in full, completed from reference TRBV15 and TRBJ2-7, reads DAMVIQNPRYQVTQFGKPVTLSCSQTLNHNVMYWYQQKSSQAPKLLFHYYDKDFNNEADTPDNFQSRRPNTSFCFLDIRSPGLGDTAMYLCATSRDPSPTYEQYFGPGTRLTVT.